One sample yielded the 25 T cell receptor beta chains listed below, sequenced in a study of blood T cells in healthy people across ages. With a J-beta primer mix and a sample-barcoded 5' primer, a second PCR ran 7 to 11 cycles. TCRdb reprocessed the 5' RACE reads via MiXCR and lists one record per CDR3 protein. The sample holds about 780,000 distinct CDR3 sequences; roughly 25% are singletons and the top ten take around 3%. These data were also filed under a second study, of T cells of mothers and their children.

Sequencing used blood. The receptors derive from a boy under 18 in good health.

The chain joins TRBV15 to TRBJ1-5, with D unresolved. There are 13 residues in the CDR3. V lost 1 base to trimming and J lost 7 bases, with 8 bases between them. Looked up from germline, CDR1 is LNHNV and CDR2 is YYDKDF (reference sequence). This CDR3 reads CATSRAHSQPQHF. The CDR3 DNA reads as TGTGCCACCAGCAGAGCTCATTCCCAGCCCCAGCATTTT. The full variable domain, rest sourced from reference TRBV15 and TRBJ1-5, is DAMVIQNPRYQVTQFGKPVTLSCSQTLNHNVMYWYQQKSSQAPKLLFHYYDKDFNNEADTPDNFQSRRPNTSFCFLDIRSPGLGDTAMYLCATSRAHSQPQHFGDGTRLSIL.

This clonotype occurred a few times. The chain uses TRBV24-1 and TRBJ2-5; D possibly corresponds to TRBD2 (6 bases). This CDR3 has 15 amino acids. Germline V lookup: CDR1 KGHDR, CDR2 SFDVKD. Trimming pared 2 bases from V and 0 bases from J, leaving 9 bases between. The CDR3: CATSDSASDQETQYF. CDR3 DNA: TGTGCCACCAGTGATTCGGCTAGCGACCAAGAGACCCAGTACTTC.

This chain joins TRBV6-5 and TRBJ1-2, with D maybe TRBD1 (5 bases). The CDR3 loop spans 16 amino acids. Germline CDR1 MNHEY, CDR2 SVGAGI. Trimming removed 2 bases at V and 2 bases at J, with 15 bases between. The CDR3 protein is CASSYGRALGNYGYTF. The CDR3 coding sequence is TGTGCCAGCAGTTACGGCAGGGCCTTAGGGAACTATGGCTACACCTTC.

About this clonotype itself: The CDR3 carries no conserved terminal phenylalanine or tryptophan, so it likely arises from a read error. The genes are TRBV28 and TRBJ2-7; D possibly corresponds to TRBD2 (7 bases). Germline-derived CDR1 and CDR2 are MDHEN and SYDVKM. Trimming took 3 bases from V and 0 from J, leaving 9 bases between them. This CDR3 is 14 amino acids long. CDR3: CASSFRGASYEQYL. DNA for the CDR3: TGTGCCAGCAGTTTCCGGGGGGCCTCCTACGAGCAGTACTTG.

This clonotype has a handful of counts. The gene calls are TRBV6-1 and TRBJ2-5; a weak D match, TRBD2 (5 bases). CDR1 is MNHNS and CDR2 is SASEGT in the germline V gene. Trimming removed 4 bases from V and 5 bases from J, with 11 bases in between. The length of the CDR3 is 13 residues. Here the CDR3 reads CASSVTWRETQYF. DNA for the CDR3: TGTGCCAGCAGTGTCACATGGAGGGAGACCCAGTACTTC.

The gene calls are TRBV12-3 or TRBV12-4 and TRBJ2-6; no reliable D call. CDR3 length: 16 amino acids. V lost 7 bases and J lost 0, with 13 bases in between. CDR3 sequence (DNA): TGTGCCAGCAATGCCGGGCCATACTCTGGGGCCAACGTCCTGACTTTC. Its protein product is CASNAGPYSGANVLTF.

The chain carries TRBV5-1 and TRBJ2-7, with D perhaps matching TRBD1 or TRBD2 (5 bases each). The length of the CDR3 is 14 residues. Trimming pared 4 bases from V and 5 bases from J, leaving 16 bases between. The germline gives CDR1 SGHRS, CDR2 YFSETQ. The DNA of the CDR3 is TGCGCCAGCAGCCCGCCCGGGGCAGCCCACGAGCAGTACTTC. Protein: CASSPPGAAHEQYF. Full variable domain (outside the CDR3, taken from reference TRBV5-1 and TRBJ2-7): KAGVTQTPRYLIKTRGQQVTLSCSPISGHRSVSWYQQTPGQGLQFLFEYFSETQRNKGNFPGRFSGRQFSNSRSEMNVSTLELGDSALYLCASSPPGAAHEQYFGPGTRLTVT.

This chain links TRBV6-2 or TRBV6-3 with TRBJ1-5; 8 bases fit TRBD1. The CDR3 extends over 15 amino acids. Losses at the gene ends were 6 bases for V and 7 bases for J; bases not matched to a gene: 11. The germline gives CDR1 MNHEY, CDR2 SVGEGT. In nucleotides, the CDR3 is TGTGCCAGCAGACGCTCTGGACAGGGTAGCCAGCCCCAGCATTTT. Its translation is CASRRSGQGSQPQHF.

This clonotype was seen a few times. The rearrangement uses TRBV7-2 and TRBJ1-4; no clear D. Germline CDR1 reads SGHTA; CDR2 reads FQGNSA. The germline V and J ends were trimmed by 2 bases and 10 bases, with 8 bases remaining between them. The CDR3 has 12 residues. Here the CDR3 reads CASSLQVGKLFF. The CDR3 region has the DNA TGTGCCAGCAGCTTACAAGTGGGAAAACTGTTTTTT.

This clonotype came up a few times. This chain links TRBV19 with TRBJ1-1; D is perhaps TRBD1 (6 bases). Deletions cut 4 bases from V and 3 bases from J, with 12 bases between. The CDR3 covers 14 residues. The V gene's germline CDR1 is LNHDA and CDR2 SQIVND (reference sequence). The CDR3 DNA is TGTGCCAGTAGTAGCTTGAGGGGGTACACTGAAGCTTTCTTT. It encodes CASSSLRGYTEAFF.

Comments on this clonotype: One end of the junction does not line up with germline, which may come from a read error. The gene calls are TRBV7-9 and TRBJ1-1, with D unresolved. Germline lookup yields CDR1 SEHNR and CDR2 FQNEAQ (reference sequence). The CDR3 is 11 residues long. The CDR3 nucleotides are TGTGTCAGCCTAGGGAACACTGAAGCTTTCTTT. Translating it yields CVSLGNTEAFF.

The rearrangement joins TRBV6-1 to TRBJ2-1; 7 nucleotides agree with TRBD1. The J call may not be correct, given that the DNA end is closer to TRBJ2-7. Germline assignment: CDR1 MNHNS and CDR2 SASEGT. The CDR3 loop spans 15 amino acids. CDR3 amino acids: CASNWPGQGDYEQYF. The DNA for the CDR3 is TGTGCCAGCAACTGGCCGGGGCAGGGGGACTACGAGCAGTACTTC.

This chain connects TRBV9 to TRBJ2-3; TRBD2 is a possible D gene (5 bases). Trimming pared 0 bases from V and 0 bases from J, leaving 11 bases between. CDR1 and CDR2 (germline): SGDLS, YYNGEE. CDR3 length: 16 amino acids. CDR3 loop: CASSVGGPYSTDTQYF. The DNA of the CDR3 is TGTGCCAGCAGCGTAGGAGGGCCTTACAGCACAGATACGCAGTATTTT.

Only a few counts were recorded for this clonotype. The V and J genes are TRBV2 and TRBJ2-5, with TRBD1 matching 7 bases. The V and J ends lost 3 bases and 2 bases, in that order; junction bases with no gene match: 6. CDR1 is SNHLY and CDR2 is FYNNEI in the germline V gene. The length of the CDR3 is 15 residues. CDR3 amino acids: CASSDEAGGQETQYF. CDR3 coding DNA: TGTGCCAGCAGTGATGAGGCAGGGGGTCAAGAGACCCAGTACTTC. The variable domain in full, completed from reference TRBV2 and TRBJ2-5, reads EPEVTQTPSHQVTQMGQEVILRCVPISNHLYFYWYRQILGQKVEFLVSFYNNEISEKSEIFDDQFSVERPDGSNFTLKIRSTKLEDSAMYFCASSDEAGGQETQYFGPGTRLLVL.

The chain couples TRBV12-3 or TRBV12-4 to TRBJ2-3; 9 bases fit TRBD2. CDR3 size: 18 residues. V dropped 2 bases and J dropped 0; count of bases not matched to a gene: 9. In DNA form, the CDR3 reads TGTGCCAGCAGTTTAAAGACTAGCGGTGATTTTAGCACAGATACGCAGTATTTT. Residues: CASSLKTSGDFSTDTQYF.

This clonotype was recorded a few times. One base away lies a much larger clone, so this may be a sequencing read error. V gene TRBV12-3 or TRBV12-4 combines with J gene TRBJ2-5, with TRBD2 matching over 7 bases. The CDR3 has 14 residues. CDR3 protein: CASSLSEGGETQCF. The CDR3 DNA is TGTGCCAGCAGTTTATCTGAGGGAGGGGAGACCCAGTGCTTC.

The CDR3 sequence is CASSQSERGYYEQYF. CDR3 coding DNA: TGTGCCAGCAGCCAAAGTGAGCGGGGATACTACGAGCAGTACTTC. V is TRBV3-1 and J is TRBJ2-7, with TRBD2 identical over 7 bases. Germline V lookup: CDR1 LGHDT, CDR2 YNNKEL (reference sequence). Trimming took 2 bases from V and 3 from J; bases not matched to a gene: 7. This CDR3 is built from 15 residues.

CDR3 bases: TGTGCCAGCCGCCCGGGTTTAGACTATGGCTACACCTTC. It encodes CASRPGLDYGYTF. The V call is TRBV28, the J call TRBJ1-2; D call uncertain. Germline assignment: CDR1 MDHEN and CDR2 SYDVKM. V was shortened by 8 bases and J by 3 bases, with 13 bases between the two germline ends. The CDR3 runs to 13 residues.

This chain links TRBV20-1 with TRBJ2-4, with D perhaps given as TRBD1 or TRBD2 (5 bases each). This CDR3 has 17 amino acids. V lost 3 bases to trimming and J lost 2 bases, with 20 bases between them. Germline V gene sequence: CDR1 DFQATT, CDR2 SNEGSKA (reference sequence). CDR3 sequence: CSASHGTRRGTKNIQYF. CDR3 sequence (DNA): TGCAGTGCTAGTCATGGTACGAGACGGGGCACCAAAAACATTCAGTACTTC.

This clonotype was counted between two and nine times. The CDR3 nucleotides are TGCAGTGCTAGACCCGGACTAGCGAAGGAGACCCAGTACTTC. This translates into CSARPGLAKETQYF. The chain combines TRBV20-1 with TRBJ2-5, with 9 bases identical to TRBD2. The CDR3 extends over 14 amino acids. The germline V gene has CDR1 DFQATT and CDR2 SNEGSKA (reference sequence). Losses at the gene ends were 2 bases for V and 5 bases for J; bases not matched to a gene: 6.

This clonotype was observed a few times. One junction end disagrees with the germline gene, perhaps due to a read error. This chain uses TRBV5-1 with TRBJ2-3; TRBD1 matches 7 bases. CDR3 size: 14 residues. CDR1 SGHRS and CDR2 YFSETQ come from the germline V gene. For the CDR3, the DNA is TGTGCCAGTAGTTCAGGGACAGGCACAGATACGCAGTATTTT. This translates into CASSSGTGTDTQYF. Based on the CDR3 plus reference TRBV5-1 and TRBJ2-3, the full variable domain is KAGVTQTPRYLIKTRGQQVTLSCSPISGHRSVSWYQQTPGQGLQFLFEYFSETQRNKGNFPGRFSGRQFSNSRSEMNVSTLELGDSALYLCASSSGTGTDTQYFGPGTRLTVL.

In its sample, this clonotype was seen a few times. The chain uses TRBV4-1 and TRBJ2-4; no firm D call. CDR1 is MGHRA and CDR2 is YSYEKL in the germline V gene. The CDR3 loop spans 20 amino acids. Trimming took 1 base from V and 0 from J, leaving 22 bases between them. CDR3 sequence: CASSQGFIPLQQVAKNIQYF. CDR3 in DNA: TGCGCCAGCAGCCAAGGTTTTATACCATTACAGCAGGTAGCCAAAAACATTCAGTACTTC.

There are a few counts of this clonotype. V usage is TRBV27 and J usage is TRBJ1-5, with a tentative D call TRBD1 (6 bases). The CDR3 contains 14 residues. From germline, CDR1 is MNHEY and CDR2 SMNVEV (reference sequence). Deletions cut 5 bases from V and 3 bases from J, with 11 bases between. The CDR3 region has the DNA TGTGCCAGCAGTAGGGGGACTATCAATCAGCCCCAGCATTTT. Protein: CASSRGTINQPQHF.

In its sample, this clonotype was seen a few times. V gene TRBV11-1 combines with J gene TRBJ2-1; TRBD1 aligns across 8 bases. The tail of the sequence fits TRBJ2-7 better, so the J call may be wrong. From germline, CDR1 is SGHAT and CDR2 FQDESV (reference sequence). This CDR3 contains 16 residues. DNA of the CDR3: TGTGCCAGCAGCATTCGGGAAACAGGGGGTCCCTACGAGCAGTACTTC. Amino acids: CASSIRETGGPYEQYF.

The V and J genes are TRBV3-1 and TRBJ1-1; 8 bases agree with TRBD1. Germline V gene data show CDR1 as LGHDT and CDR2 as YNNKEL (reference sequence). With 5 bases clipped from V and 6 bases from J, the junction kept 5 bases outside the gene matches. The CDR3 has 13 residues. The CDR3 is CASSGDRLSEAFF. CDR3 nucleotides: TGTGCCAGCAGCGGGGACAGGCTCTCTGAAGCTTTCTTT.